Given below is one T cell receptor (beta chain) in context. The antigen remains unidentified. The sample comes from a study of T-cell reconstitution after alpha-beta-depleted transplantation in children. It was with unique molecular identifiers that the TCRbeta library was prepared. TCRdb independently ran MiXCR on the PCR reads; one entry per CDR3 protein. Altogether 200,000 or so distinct CDR3 sequences are present, approximately 6.8% being singletons, with the ten largest covering 4.5% to 5.5%. Germline V gene data show CDR1 as MNHNS and CDR2 as SASEGT. With V trimmed by 3 bases and J by 3 bases, 3 bases remained unmatched. The CDR3 covers 14 residues. Regarding the study as a whole: Newly made T cells mostly supplied T-cell counts and diversity one year after transplant.

The clonotype comes from a girl less than two years old with combined immunodeficiency, due to receive a stem cell transplant. The rearrangement links TRBV6-1 to TRBJ2-7; 9 nucleotides agree with TRBD2. Sequenced here: PBMCs, sampled before TCRalphabeta/CD19-depleted stem cell transplant. This chain's CDR3 is CASSETSGYYEQYF. For the CDR3, the DNA is TGTGCCAGCAGTGAGACTAGCGGTTACTACGAGCAGTACTTC.